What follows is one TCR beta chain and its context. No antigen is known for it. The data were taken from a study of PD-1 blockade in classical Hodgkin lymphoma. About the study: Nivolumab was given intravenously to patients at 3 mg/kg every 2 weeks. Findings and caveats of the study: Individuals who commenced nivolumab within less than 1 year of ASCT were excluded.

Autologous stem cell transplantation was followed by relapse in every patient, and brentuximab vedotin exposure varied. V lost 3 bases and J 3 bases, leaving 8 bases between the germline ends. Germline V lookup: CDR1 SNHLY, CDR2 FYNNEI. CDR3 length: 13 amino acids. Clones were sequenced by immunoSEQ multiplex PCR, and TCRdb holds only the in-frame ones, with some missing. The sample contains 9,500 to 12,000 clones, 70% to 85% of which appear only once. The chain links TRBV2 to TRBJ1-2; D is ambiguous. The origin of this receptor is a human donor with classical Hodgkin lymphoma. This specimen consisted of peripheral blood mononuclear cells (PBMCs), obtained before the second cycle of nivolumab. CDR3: CASSEYSYYGYTF. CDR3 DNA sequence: TGTGCCAGCAGTGAGTACAGCTACTATGGCTACACCTTC.